Sequencing of this TCR beta chain was carried out in a study of shared clonotypes between healthy human individuals. Comments on this clone: Its antigen is still unknown.

Some clones are missing from TCRdb's copy, which holds only in-frame ones; the method was immunoSEQ multiplex PCR. Among about 980,000 clones listed, approximately 80% were seen once. The germline V and J ends were trimmed by 3 bases and 2 bases, with 7 bases remaining between them. CDR1 is KGHSH and CDR2 is LQKENI in the germline V gene. The CDR3 runs to 13 residues. Study results and limitations: Represented genetic and exposure-history diversity was restricted by having few donors.

V usage is TRBV18 and J usage is TRBJ2-5; the D is unclear. The receptor's source is a man in his late teens or twenties in good health. The sample consisted of memory CD4+ T cells sorted from blood. As to subset: CD45RA-negative fraction. CDR3 in DNA: TGTGCCAGCTCACCCAATCCTCAAGAGACCCAGTACTTC. Translated, it gives CASSPNPQETQYF.